This TCR beta chain emerged from a study of CD8 T cells in ankylosing spondylitis. Study-wide results and limits: CD8+ cells made up the disease-linked clones, which were relatively rare in peripheral blood.

To note about this clonotype: Its antigen is currently unknown.

Trimming removed 2 bases from V and 2 bases from J; junction bases left unmatched: 3. Germline assignment: CDR1 SQVTM and CDR2 ANQGSEA. The CDR3 covers 15 residues. In TCRdb, the 5' RACE reads were re-called with MiXCR into one record per CDR3 protein. The sample lists 230,000 or so distinct CDR3 sequences, over 15% seen once, with approximately 32% in the top ten. The receptor's source is a male donor with ankylosing spondylitis or in good health (not recorded which). This sequence joins TRBV29-1 and TRBJ2-7, with TRBD2 matching 13 bases. Sequencing was carried out using blood, either unsorted or a sorted T cell fraction (not recorded which). The DNA of the CDR3 is TGCAGCGTTGAATGGACTAGCGGGGGTACCTACGAGCAGTACTTC. As protein: CSVEWTSGGTYEQYF.